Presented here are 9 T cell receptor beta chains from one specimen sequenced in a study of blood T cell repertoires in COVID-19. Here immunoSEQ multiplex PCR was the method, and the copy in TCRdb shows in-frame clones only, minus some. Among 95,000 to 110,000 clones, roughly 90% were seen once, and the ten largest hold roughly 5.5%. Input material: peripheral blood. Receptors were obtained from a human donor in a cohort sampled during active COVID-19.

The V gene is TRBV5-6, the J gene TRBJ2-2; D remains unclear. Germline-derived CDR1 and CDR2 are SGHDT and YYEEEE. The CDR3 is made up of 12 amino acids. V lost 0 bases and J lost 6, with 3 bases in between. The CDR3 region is CASSLGAGELFF. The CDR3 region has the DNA TGTGCCAGCAGCTTGGGCGCCGGGGAGCTGTTTTTT.

As DNA, the CDR3 is TGTGCCAGCAGTGTAGGACAGGACTACGAGCAGTACTTC. Translation: CASSVGQDYEQYF. The chain combines TRBV27 with TRBJ2-7; 7 positions agree with TRBD1. With 5 bases clipped from V and 3 bases from J, the junction kept 4 bases outside the gene matches. Germline V gene lookup returns CDR1 MNHEY and CDR2 SMNVEV (reference sequence). The CDR3 loop spans 13 amino acids.

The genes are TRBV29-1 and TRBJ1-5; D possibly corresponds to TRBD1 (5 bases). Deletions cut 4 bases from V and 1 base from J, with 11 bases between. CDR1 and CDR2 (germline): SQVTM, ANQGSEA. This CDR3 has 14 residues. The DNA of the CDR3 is TGCAGCGTTGCATCAGGGTTCAGCAATCAGCCCCAGCATTTT. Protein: CSVASGFSNQPQHF.

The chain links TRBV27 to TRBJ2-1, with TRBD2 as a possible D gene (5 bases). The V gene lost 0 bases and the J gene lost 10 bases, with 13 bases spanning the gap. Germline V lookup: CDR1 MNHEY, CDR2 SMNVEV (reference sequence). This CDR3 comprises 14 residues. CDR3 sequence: CASSLSIPGGEQFF. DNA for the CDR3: TGTGCCAGCAGTTTATCGATCCCAGGCGGGGAGCAGTTCTTC.

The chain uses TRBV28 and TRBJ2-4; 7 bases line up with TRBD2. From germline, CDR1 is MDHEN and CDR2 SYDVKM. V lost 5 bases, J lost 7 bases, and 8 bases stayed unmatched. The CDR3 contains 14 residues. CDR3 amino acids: CASSIPGRVNIQYF. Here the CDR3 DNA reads TGTGCCAGCAGTATTCCAGGGAGGGTGAACATTCAGTACTTC.

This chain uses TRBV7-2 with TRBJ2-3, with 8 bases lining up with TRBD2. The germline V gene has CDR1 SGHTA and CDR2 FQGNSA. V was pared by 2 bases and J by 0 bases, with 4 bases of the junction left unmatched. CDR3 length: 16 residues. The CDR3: CASSLRAGGSTDTQYF. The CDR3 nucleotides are TGTGCCAGCAGCTTACGGGCGGGGGGTAGCACAGATACGCAGTATTTT.

This chain's CDR3 is CASSEADRGLRDTQYF. The CDR3 nucleotides read TGTGCCAGCAGTGAAGCTGACAGGGGGCTTAGGGATACGCAGTATTTT. The chain is built from TRBV6-1 and TRBJ2-3; 10 bases match TRBD1. This CDR3 comprises 16 residues. J lost 6 bases, V lost 0 bases, and 6 bases had no gene match. CDR1 and CDR2 from the germline V gene are MNHNS and SASEGT.

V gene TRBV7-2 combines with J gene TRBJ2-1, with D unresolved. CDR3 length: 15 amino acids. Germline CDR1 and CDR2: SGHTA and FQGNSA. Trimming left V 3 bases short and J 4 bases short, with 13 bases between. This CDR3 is CASSFEASSYNEQFF. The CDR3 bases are TGTGCCAGCAGCTTTGAGGCGTCGTCATACAATGAGCAGTTCTTC.

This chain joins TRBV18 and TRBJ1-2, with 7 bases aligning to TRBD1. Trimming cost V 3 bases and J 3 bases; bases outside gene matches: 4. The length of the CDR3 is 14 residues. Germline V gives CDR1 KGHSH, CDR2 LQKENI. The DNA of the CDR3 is TGTGCCAGCTCACCCCAGGGGGATGACTATGGCTACACCTTC. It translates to CASSPQGDDYGYTF.